A selection of T cell receptor beta chains follows, all from one sample in a study of human T cells and chemical hapten exposure. One entry per CDR3 protein, called by TCRdb with MiXCR from the RACE reads. Here the sample spans about 190,000 distinct CDR3 sequences, approximately 24% being singletons. Sequences were derived from whole blood, sampled in connection with sensitization to the hapten diphenylcyclopropenone (DPC). These receptors came from a woman in her forties with alopecia areata. Some clones in this sample may be carry-over from other donors' samples. The CDR3 runs from the conserved cysteine through the conserved F or W. Fields, in order: V gene, clone size, CDR3 length, D gene, J gene, CDR3 protein, CDR3 DNA. A D gene is named only where the DNA matches it firmly. Rows give clone size only sometimes, using once, few, many, or a class for an expanded clone.

TRBV12-3/TRBV12-4,.,13,.,TRBJ2-1,CASSWSGLDEQFF,TGTGCCAGCAGTTGGAGCGGGCTCGATGAGCAGTTCTTC
TRBV9,.,15,TRBD1,TRBJ2-3,CASSVGGGASDTQYF,TGTGCCAGCAGCGTAGGAGGGGGCGCCTCAGATACGCAGTATTTT
TRBV7-9,few,17,TRBD2,TRBJ2-3,CASSLGPTSGNTDTQYF,TGTGCCAGCAGCTTAGGACCGACTAGCGGAAACACAGATACGCAGTATTTT
TRBV6-2/TRBV6-3,.,16,TRBD1,TRBJ2-4,CASTPTGDVAKNIQYF,TGTGCCAGCACCCCGACAGGGGACGTAGCCAAAAACATTCAGTACTTC
TRBV29-1,many,15,.,TRBJ2-5,CSVEAESRESLTQYF,TGCAGCGTTGAAGCAGAGTCGAGGGAGTCATTGACCCAGTACTTC
TRBV6-2/TRBV6-3,.,12,.,TRBJ1-5,CASSSPTGPQHF,TGTGCCAGCAGTTCCCCCACTGGGCCCCAGCATTTT
TRBV18,many,15,TRBD2,TRBJ2-7,CASSPPLAGAPEQYF,TGTGCCAGCTCACCCCCCCTAGCGGGAGCCCCCGAGCAGTACTTC
TRBV20-1,few,13,.,TRBJ2-4,CSAPRLTKNIQYF,TGCAGTGCCCCAAGGCTGACCAAAAACATTCAGTACTTC
TRBV6-5,.,19,TRBD1,TRBJ1-5,CASSYSYPGTEYSNQPQHF,TGTGCCAGCAGTTACTCGTATCCCGGGACAGAGTATAGCAATCAGCCCCAGCATTTT
TRBV6-5,.,16,.,TRBJ1-3,CASSYRLGTSGNTIYF,TGTGCCAGCAGTTACCGGCTAGGGACGAGTGGAAACACCATATATTTT
TRBV20-1,.,14,.,TRBJ2-7,CSARQGNFAYEQYF,TGCAGTGCTAGACAGGGGAACTTTGCCTACGAGCAGTACTTC
TRBV11-2,.,16,TRBD2,TRBJ2-1,CASSLAAGAYYNEQFF,TGTGCCAGCAGCTTAGCAGCGGGAGCCTACTACAATGAGCAGTTCTTC